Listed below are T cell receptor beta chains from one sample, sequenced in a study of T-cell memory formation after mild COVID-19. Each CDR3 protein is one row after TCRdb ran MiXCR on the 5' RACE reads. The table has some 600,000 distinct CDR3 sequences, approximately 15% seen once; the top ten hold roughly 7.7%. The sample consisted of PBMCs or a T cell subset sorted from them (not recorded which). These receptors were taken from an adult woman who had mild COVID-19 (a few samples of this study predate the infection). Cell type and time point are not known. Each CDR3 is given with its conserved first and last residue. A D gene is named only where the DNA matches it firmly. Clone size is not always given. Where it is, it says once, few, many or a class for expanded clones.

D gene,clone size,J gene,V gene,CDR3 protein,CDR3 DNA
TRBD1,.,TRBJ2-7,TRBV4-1,CASSQGGTGGNYEQYF,TGCGCCAGCAGCCAAGGCGGGACAGGAGGGAATTACGAGCAGTACTTC
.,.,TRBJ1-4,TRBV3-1,CASSQEGAANEKLFF,TGTGCCAGCAGCCAAGAGGGGGCTGCTAATGAAAAACTGTTTTTT
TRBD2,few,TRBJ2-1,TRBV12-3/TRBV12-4,CASSLNSGTSYNEQFF,TGTGCCAGCAGTTTGAATAGCGGGACCTCCTACAATGAGCAGTTCTTC
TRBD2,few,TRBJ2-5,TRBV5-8,CASSSRGGGIQETQYF,TGTGCCAGCAGCTCCAGGGGCGGGGGGATCCAAGAGACCCAGTACTTC
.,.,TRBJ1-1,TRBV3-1,CASRSTGHGRAFF,TGTGCCAGCAGAAGTACGGGACACGGACGTGCTTTCTTT
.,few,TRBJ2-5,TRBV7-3,CASSLGQPGETQYF,TGTGCCAGCAGCTTAGGACAGCCCGGAGAGACCCAGTACTTC
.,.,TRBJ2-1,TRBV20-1,CSARDSSGTPQFF,TGCAGTGCTAGAGATTCATCCGGGACTCCCCAGTTCTTC
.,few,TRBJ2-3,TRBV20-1,CSARSVADTDTQYF,TGCAGTGCTAGATCTGTAGCGGACACAGATACGCAGTATTTT
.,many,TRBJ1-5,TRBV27,CASSPGSGGNQPQHF,TGTGCCAGCAGTCCGGGGTCGGGGGGCAATCAGCCCCAGCATTTT
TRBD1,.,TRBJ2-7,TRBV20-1,CSASRSGQGSYEQYF,TGCAGTGCTAGTAGGTCGGGACAGGGTTCCTACGAGCAGTACTTC
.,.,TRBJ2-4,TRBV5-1,CASSPGLEILAKNIQYF,TGCGCCAGCAGCCCCGGACTGGAAATATTAGCCAAAAACATTCAGTACTTC
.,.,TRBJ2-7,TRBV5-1,CASSLGVADYEQYF,TGCGCCAGCAGCTTGGGAGTAGCCGACTACGAGCAGTACTTC
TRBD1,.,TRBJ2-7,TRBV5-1,CASSSTGERVYEQYF,TGCGCCAGCAGCTCAACAGGGGAACGTGTCTACGAGCAGTACTTC
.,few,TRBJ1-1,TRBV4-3,CASSQTGRMNTEAFF,TGCGCCAGCAGCCAGACAGGACGCATGAACACTGAAGCTTTCTTT
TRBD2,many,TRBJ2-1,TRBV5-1,CASSPGLAGWYNEQFF,TGCGCCAGCAGCCCTGGACTAGCGGGGTGGTACAATGAGCAGTTCTTC